This T cell receptor (beta chain) emerged from a study of shared clonotypes between healthy human individuals. Some clones are missing from TCRdb's copy, which holds only in-frame ones; the method was immunoSEQ multiplex PCR. This table holds more than 2 million clones, roughly 94% found once. Cells designated naive CD8 were CD45RO-negative and were positively selected for CCR7, with terminally differentiated effector memory CD45RA+ cells excluded. The CDR3 loop spans 14 amino acids. Trimming removed 5 bases from V and 3 bases from J; junction bases left unmatched: 3. Germline V gene sequence: CDR1 MNHEY, CDR2 SMNVEV (reference sequence).

The chain carries TRBV27 and TRBJ1-1; 10 positions match TRBD1. The specimen was naive CD8+ T cells sorted from blood. This receptor was identified in a man between 18 and 29 years old in good health. CDR3 nucleotides: TGTGCCAGCAGTCCGGGACAGGGGTACACTGAAGCTTTCTTT. It codes for CASSPGQGYTEAFF.